These T cell receptor beta chains were read from a single sample in a study of cytomegalovirus exposure and HLA in healthy donors. Some clones are missing from TCRdb's copy, which holds only in-frame ones; the method was immunoSEQ multiplex PCR. Of approximately 160,000 clones in the sample, 75% to 85% are singletons; the top ten hold 6% to 7.5%. The sequenced sample consisted of PBMCs. These receptors came from a man younger than 40 in good health and CMV-seropositive. Each CDR3 is given with its conserved first and last residue. D genes are given only for firm matches. Some rows have no size entry. The others give once, few or many, or a class for an expanded clone.

clone_size	v_call	j_call	d_call	cdr3_nt	cdr3_aa
-	TRBV5-1	TRBJ1-1	TRBD1	TGCGCCAGCAGCCAGACAGGGACAACGGGCACTGAAGCTTTCTTT	CASSQTGTTGTEAFF
-	TRBV25-1	TRBJ2-7	TRBD2	TGTGCCAGCAGTGGGAGCGGGGGGATCTCCTACGAGCAGTACTTC	CASSGSGGISYEQYF
-	TRBV6-5	TRBJ2-1	-	TGTGCCAGCAGTTACTCACCGACGCTCGGGGAGCAGTTCTTC	CASSYSPTLGEQFF
-	TRBV4-1	TRBJ1-3	-	TGCGCCAGCAGCCAGGCCGGACAGACTTTCTCTGGAAACACCATATATTTT	CASSQAGQTFSGNTIYF
-	TRBV6-1	TRBJ2-7	-	TGTGCCAGCGCACAACGGGGATCCTACGAGCAGTACTTC	CASAQRGSYEQYF
-	TRBV25-1	TRBJ1-1	-	TGTGCCAGCAGTGAATATGGCCGCACGAACACTGAAGCTTTCTTT	CASSEYGRTNTEAFF
-	TRBV11-2	TRBJ1-2	-	TGTGCCAGCAGCTTAGCGACAGTCTATGGCTACACCTTC	CASSLATVYGYTF
-	TRBV5-4	TRBJ2-3	TRBD2	TGTGCCAGCAGCCCAGGACTAGCGGGAGGGATCACAGATACGCAGTATTTT	CASSPGLAGGITDTQYF
-	TRBV7-9	TRBJ2-5	-	TGTGCCAGCAGCCCGGAATCAAACAGAGAGACCCAGTACTTC	CASSPESNRETQYF
-	TRBV6-6	TRBJ2-2	-	TGTGCCAGCAGCACAGGGAAAGAAGCCGGGGAGCTGTTTTTT	CASSTGKEAGELFF
-	TRBV6-4	TRBJ1-2	TRBD1	TGTGCCAGCAGTATACGACAGGGAGAAGGCTATGGCTACACCTTC	CASSIRQGEGYGYTF
-	TRBV11-2	TRBJ1-2	-	TGTGCCAGCAGCTTATTCCTAACCCCCGCCAGGGAGGGGGATGGCTACACCTTC	CASSLFLTPAREGDGYTF
-	TRBV6-1	TRBJ1-5	-	TGTGCCAGCAGTGAACTGGGGGGGAGCAATCAGCCCCAGCATTTT	CASSELGGSNQPQHF
-	TRBV10-1	TRBJ1-2	TRBD1	TGCGCCAGCAGCCCCAGGACAGGGCACTATGGCTACACCTTC	CASSPRTGHYGYTF
few	TRBV6-5	TRBJ1-5	-	TGTGCCAGCAGTTACAGGGGTGAAGTCCAGCCCCAGCATTTT	CASSYRGEVQPQHF
-	TRBV9	TRBJ1-6	TRBD1	TGTGCCAGCAGCGACGGACAGGGGGCGCTTAATTCACCCCTCCACTTT	CASSDGQGALNSPLHF
-	TRBV4-1	TRBJ2-2	TRBD1	TGCGCCAGCAGCCAGACAGGGTCGTACACCGGGGAGCTGTTTTTT	CASSQTGSYTGELFF
-	TRBV18	TRBJ1-4	-	TGTGCCAGCCTAGAGGATAATGAAAAACTGTTTTTT	CASLEDNEKLFF
-	TRBV7-2	TRBJ1-1	-	TGTGCCAGCAGCTTAGAGGCAGGGAAGAACACTGAAGCTTTCTTT	CASSLEAGKNTEAFF
few	TRBV27	TRBJ2-7	TRBD2	TGTGCCAGCAGTTTTTACTCTGGGACTAGCGGCTCCTACGAGCAGTACTTC	CASSFYSGTSGSYEQYF
-	TRBV5-1	TRBJ2-2	-	TGCGCCAGCAGCTTGGGACACATGAACACCGGGGAGCTGTTTTTT	CASSLGHMNTGELFF
-	TRBV7-6	TRBJ2-7	-	TGTGCCAGCAGCTTAGCGAGAGGTCTCATCGACGAGCAGTACTTC	CASSLARGLIDEQYF
few	TRBV10-3	TRBJ2-3	TRBD2	TGTGCCATCAATAGCGGGGACGGGGATACGCAGTATTTT	CAINSGDGDTQYF
once	TRBV18	TRBJ1-2	-	TGTGCCAGCTCACCCAGGACGGGGGATCCAGCTAACTATGGCTACACCTTC	CASSPRTGDPANYGYTF
-	TRBV28	TRBJ2-2	TRBD2	TGTGCCAGCAGTTTAGCGGGAGCGAACACCGGGGAGCTGTTTTTT	CASSLAGANTGELFF
-	TRBV6-5	TRBJ2-1	TRBD2	TGTGCCAGCAGTTACTCGAGGACTAGCGGGGGGAATGAGCAGTTCTTC	CASSYSRTSGGNEQFF
few	TRBV28	TRBJ1-5	TRBD1	TGTGCCAGCAAGTCAGGGGGCCATCAGCCCCAGCATTTT	CASKSGGHQPQHF
-	TRBV28	TRBJ2-3	TRBD1	TGTGCCAGCAGTTTATTACAGGGGGCAGATACGCAGTATTTT	CASSLLQGADTQYF
-	TRBV19	TRBJ2-3	TRBD1	TGTGCCAGTAGTACCGGGACAGGGGGTCGAGATACGCAGTATTTT	CASSTGTGGRDTQYF
-	TRBV11-3	TRBJ2-3	TRBD2	TGTGCCAGCAGCTTAGTGGGGGGGGGAAGCACAGATACGCAGTATTTT	CASSLVGGGSTDTQYF
-	TRBV2	TRBJ2-2	TRBD1	TGTGCCAGTGAGGGACAGTCTCACACCGGGGAGCTGTTTTTT	CASEGQSHTGELFF
-	TRBV18	TRBJ2-1	TRBD2	TGTGCCAGCTCCCTCAGCGGGAGGGCCGGTAATGAGCAGTTCTTC	CASSLSGRAGNEQFF
few	TRBV5-6	TRBJ2-7	TRBD2	TGTGCCAGCAGCCCGGGACTAGCGGGGGGTCCCGAGGAGTTC	CASSPGLAGGPEEF
-	TRBV6-5	TRBJ2-5	TRBD2	TGTGCCAGCAGTGGAGGGACTAGCGGGAGACAGACCCAGTACTTC	CASSGGTSGRQTQYF
-	TRBV6-6	TRBJ2-3	-	TGTGCCAGCAGAACCCTAGGAGGCACAGATACGCAGTATTTT	CASRTLGGTDTQYF
-	TRBV28	TRBJ2-2	-	TGTGCCAGCAGTTTAGGGCAGGGATTTGGCGGGGAGCTGTTTTTT	CASSLGQGFGGELFF
-	TRBV19	TRBJ2-4	TRBD2	TGTGCCAGTAGCCGGGAAGCGGGAGGATCGGACATTCAGTACTTC	CASSREAGGSDIQYF
few	TRBV18	TRBJ1-1	TRBD1	TGTGCCAGCTCACTATCCACAGGGGAGGAGACTGAAGCTTTCTTT	CASSLSTGEETEAFF
-	TRBV19	TRBJ2-1	-	TGTGCCAGTAGTGATACCCGTGGGCCTCACTACAATGAGCAGTTCTTC	CASSDTRGPHYNEQFF
few	TRBV4-1	TRBJ2-6	TRBD2	TGCGCCAGCAGCCAGTCGGGGGAGGGTAGCTCTGGGGCCAACGTCCTGACTTTC	CASSQSGEGSSGANVLTF
-	TRBV5-8	TRBJ2-4	-	TGTGCCAGCAGCCGGACAGCCTTACTAGCCAAAAACATTCAGTACTTC	CASSRTALLAKNIQYF
-	TRBV7-2	TRBJ1-2	-	TGTGCCAGCAGCCTCAAGACAGGCTCTACTAACTATGGCTACACCTTC	CASSLKTGSTNYGYTF